This entry is about one T cell receptor beta chain. Its antigen is not known. Vbeta (60) and Jbeta (13) primers were used in the PCR. TCRdb's table, derived via immunoSEQ multiplex PCR, lists solely in-frame clones and lacks some. Among 65,000 to 85,000 clones listed, approximately 70% were seen once. The entry originates in a study of cytomegalovirus exposure and HLA in healthy donors. Whole-study results and caveats: Diagnosis of cytomegalovirus status made by the classifier reportedly showed high specificity and sensitivity.

There are 14 residues in the CDR3. Germline V gene lookup returns CDR1 SEHNR and CDR2 FQNEAQ (reference sequence). V shed 5 bases and J 6 bases; nucleotides not matched to a gene: 9. The source material was PBMCs. The rearrangement uses TRBV7-9 and TRBJ2-7, with 8 positions matching TRBD1. This receptor was obtained from a male donor in good health and CMV-seropositive. CDR3 residues: CASSPRTGTGEQYF. The CDR3 DNA reads as TGTGCCAGCAGCCCCCGGACAGGGACCGGCGAGCAGTACTTC.